This TCR beta chain came from a study of CD8+ T cells in alopecia areata. The germline V and J ends were trimmed by 6 bases and 9 bases, with 12 bases remaining between them. Germline CDR1 and CDR2: MGHDK and SYGVNS. This CDR3 has 12 residues. Study-level points and caveats: Researchers report lesional scalp, most notably alopecia totalis/universalis, outstripped normal scalp in clonality. While patients received tofacitinib, many expanded lesional clones remained present in scalp and blood.

A remark on this clone: The antigen is undetermined.

Following extraction, RNA underwent reverse transcription to cDNA, which served as the sequencing template. Profiling relied on immunoSEQ multiplex PCR, and the TCRdb table lists in-frame clones only, not all of them. The table includes fewer than 250,000 clones, 60% detected once. The sample's treatment: oral pan-JAK inhibitor, 5-10 mg twice daily. This TCR was recovered from a human donor with alopecia areata. Sequencing used CD4+ T cells sorted from blood, obtained at week 24, from a patient treated with tofacitinib. The chain combines TRBV25-1 with TRBJ2-1; no firm D call. The CDR3 region is CASSQPSGEQFF. CDR3 in DNA: TGTGCCAGCAGCCAGCCGTCGGGTGAGCAGTTCTTC.